At least ten counts were recorded for the clone carrying this T cell receptor (beta chain). The antigen is not known. Each diagnosis drew on symptoms, thyroxine, TRAb, thyroid ultrasound and orbital computed tomography findings. PBMCs were collected from an approximately 9.2 ml volume of fresh peripheral blood. RNA transcripts provided the source from which TCR beta CDR3 regions were amplified. During a first-round RT-PCR of the TCR CDR3, the HTBI primer set was used. TCRdb processed the multiplex PCR reads anew with MiXCR; each CDR3 protein has one entry. The sample carries fewer than 550,000 distinct CDR3 sequences, roughly a quarter recorded once. These data come from a study of T cells in Graves' hyperthyroidism and ophthalmopathy. Whole-study findings and limits: Researchers found most expanded thyroid clonotypes above 0.001 in blood as well.

The sequencing input was blood. The source of this sequence is a woman aged 25 to 39 with Graves' ophthalmopathy.

The CDR3 DNA follows: TGCGCCAGCAGCCGGGGACAGGGGAACGGAAACACCATATATTTT. It is translated as CASSRGQGNGNTIYF. The chain couples TRBV4-1 to TRBJ1-3; 10 bases line up with TRBD1. The CDR3 has 15 amino acids. The trim removed 4 bases at V and 4 bases at J, leaving 4 bases unmatched. Germline CDR1 MGHRA, CDR2 YSYEKL.